This is a list of T cell receptor beta chains from one sample in a study of blood T cell repertoires in COVID-19. The data were produced by immunoSEQ multiplex PCR, yet TCRdb's version contains in-frame clones alone and is incomplete. The sample records some 220,000 clones, roughly 80% being singletons. The specimen sequenced was peripheral blood. The receptors derive from a woman in her twenties or thirties who had recovered from COVID-19. Each CDR3 is given with its conserved first and last residue. Each record gives: CDR3 protein, CDR3 DNA, V gene, J gene, clone size, D gene. A D gene is named only where the DNA matches it firmly. Size tells how often a clone was seen (once, few, many) or the class of an expanded clone, and some rows leave it out.

CDR3 protein: CASSSSSVYQETQYF; CDR3 DNA: TGTGCCAGCAGTTCAAGTAGCGTGTACCAAGAGACCCAGTACTTC; V gene: TRBV27; J gene: TRBJ2-5; clone size: once; D gene: -
CDR3 protein: CASSIVGPPPQDNEKLFF; CDR3 DNA: TGTGCCAGTAGTATAGTGGGGCCGCCTCCCCAGGATAATGAAAAACTGTTTTTT; V gene: TRBV19; J gene: TRBJ1-4; clone size: -; D gene: -
CDR3 protein: CASSSWGQGNQPQHF; CDR3 DNA: TGTGCCAGCAGTTCCTGGGGCCAGGGCAATCAGCCCCAGCATTTT; V gene: TRBV2; J gene: TRBJ1-5; clone size: -; D gene: -
CDR3 protein: CASSQDGGWDSPLHF; CDR3 DNA: TGTGCCAGCAGCCAAGACGGCGGATGGGATTCACCCCTCCACTTT; V gene: TRBV14; J gene: TRBJ1-6; clone size: -; D gene: -
CDR3 protein: CASSPTTGFAGELFF; CDR3 DNA: TGTGCCAGCAGCCCGACGACAGGGTTCGCCGGGGAGCTGTTTTTT; V gene: TRBV9; J gene: TRBJ2-2; clone size: -; D gene: TRBD1
CDR3 protein: CAWRRRTGETGANVLTF; CDR3 DNA: TGTGCCTGGAGGCGTCGGACAGGGGAGACTGGGGCCAACGTCCTGACTTTC; V gene: TRBV30; J gene: TRBJ2-6; clone size: -; D gene: TRBD1
CDR3 protein: CASSLGMGGWGEQYF; CDR3 DNA: TGTGCCAGCAGCTTAGGTATGGGAGGCTGGGGCGAGCAGTACTTC; V gene: TRBV7-2; J gene: TRBJ2-7; clone size: -; D gene: -
CDR3 protein: CAWSAGQGFTDTQYF; CDR3 DNA: TGTGCCTGGAGTGCGGGACAGGGGTTCACAGATACGCAGTATTTT; V gene: TRBV30; J gene: TRBJ2-3; clone size: -; D gene: TRBD1
CDR3 protein: CASSDKPGVSTEAFF; CDR3 DNA: TGCGCCAGCAGCGATAAACCGGGAGTGAGCACTGAAGCTTTCTTT; V gene: TRBV5-1; J gene: TRBJ1-1; clone size: -; D gene: -
CDR3 protein: CATSDRRQGSSYEQYF; CDR3 DNA: TGTGCCACCAGTGATCGCCGACAGGGGAGCTCCTACGAGCAGTACTTC; V gene: TRBV24-1; J gene: TRBJ2-7; clone size: -; D gene: TRBD1
CDR3 protein: CASSLGTSGMVDTQYF; CDR3 DNA: TGTGCCAGCAGCCTCGGGACTAGCGGGATGGTAGATACGCAGTATTTT; V gene: TRBV11-2; J gene: TRBJ2-3; clone size: -; D gene: TRBD2
CDR3 protein: CASSLYGSYEQYF; CDR3 DNA: TGTGCCAGCAGCTTGTACGGGAGCTACGAGCAGTACTTC; V gene: TRBV7-6; J gene: TRBJ2-7; clone size: -; D gene: -
CDR3 protein: CASSVGASGRAGETQYF; CDR3 DNA: TGTGCCAGCAGCGTAGGGGCTAGCGGGAGGGCAGGAGAGACCCAGTACTTC; V gene: TRBV9; J gene: TRBJ2-5; clone size: -; D gene: TRBD2
CDR3 protein: CASSWGDSYEQYF; CDR3 DNA: TGTGCCAGCAGCTGGGGGGACAGCTACGAGCAGTACTTC; V gene: TRBV11-2; J gene: TRBJ2-7; clone size: -; D gene: -
CDR3 protein: CASRPDRGLETQYF; CDR3 DNA: TGTGCCAGCAGACCAGACAGGGGCCTGGAGACCCAGTACTTC; V gene: TRBV7-9; J gene: TRBJ2-5; clone size: once; D gene: TRBD1
CDR3 protein: CASSLALAGGYGEQFF; CDR3 DNA: TGTGCCAGCAGCTTAGCACTAGCGGGAGGATATGGTGAGCAGTTCTTC; V gene: TRBV7-9; J gene: TRBJ2-1; clone size: -; D gene: TRBD2
CDR3 protein: CASSLAGAGGADTQYF; CDR3 DNA: TGTGCCAGCAGCCTCGCGGGGGCGGGAGGGGCAGATACGCAGTATTTT; V gene: TRBV7-3; J gene: TRBJ2-3; clone size: -; D gene: TRBD2
CDR3 protein: CASSFDRNNEKLFF; CDR3 DNA: TGTGCCAGCAGCTTCGACAGGAATAATGAAAAACTGTTTTTT; V gene: TRBV7-9; J gene: TRBJ1-4; clone size: -; D gene: -
CDR3 protein: CASKERGLINTEAFF; CDR3 DNA: TGTGCCAGCAAAGAGAGGGGGCTCATAAACACTGAAGCTTTCTTT; V gene: TRBV6-5; J gene: TRBJ1-1; clone size: -; D gene: TRBD1
CDR3 protein: CASSPLAGNFRDTQYF; CDR3 DNA: TGTGCCAGCTCACCTCTAGCGGGAAACTTCAGAGATACGCAGTATTTT; V gene: TRBV18; J gene: TRBJ2-3; clone size: -; D gene: TRBD2
CDR3 protein: CASSQVGAGPQHF; CDR3 DNA: TGCGCCAGCAGCCAAGTAGGGGCAGGGCCCCAGCATTTT; V gene: TRBV4-1; J gene: TRBJ1-5; clone size: -; D gene: -
CDR3 protein: CASSYSSHQPQHF; CDR3 DNA: TGTGCCAGCAGTTACTCATCTCATCAGCCCCAGCATTTT; V gene: TRBV6-5; J gene: TRBJ1-5; clone size: -; D gene: -
CDR3 protein: CASSLDVRGRKAGELFF; CDR3 DNA: TGTGCCAGCAGCTTAGACGTCAGGGGGCGCAAGGCCGGGGAGCTGTTTTTT; V gene: TRBV7-3; J gene: TRBJ2-2; clone size: -; D gene: TRBD1
CDR3 protein: CASSQGDRASYEQYF; CDR3 DNA: TGTGCCAGCAGCCAAGGAGACAGGGCCTCCTACGAGCAGTACTTC; V gene: TRBV3-1/TRBV3-2; J gene: TRBJ2-7; clone size: -; D gene: TRBD1
CDR3 protein: CASSPNSGANVLTF; CDR3 DNA: TGTGCCAGCAGCCCTAACTCTGGGGCCAACGTCCTGACTTTC; V gene: TRBV2; J gene: TRBJ2-6; clone size: -; D gene: -
CDR3 protein: CASSLVDYPYEQYF; CDR3 DNA: TGCGCCAGCAGCTTGGTTGACTACCCATACGAGCAGTACTTC; V gene: TRBV5-1; J gene: TRBJ2-7; clone size: once; D gene: -
CDR3 protein: CAWSVSRTGEGEQYF; CDR3 DNA: TGTGCCTGGAGTGTTTCCCGGACAGGGGAAGGAGAGCAGTACTTC; V gene: TRBV30; J gene: TRBJ2-7; clone size: -; D gene: TRBD1
CDR3 protein: CASSPLQGDYNEQFF; CDR3 DNA: TGTGCCAGCTCACCTTTACAGGGGGACTACAATGAGCAGTTCTTC; V gene: TRBV18; J gene: TRBJ2-1; clone size: -; D gene: TRBD1
CDR3 protein: CASSLGTAFNQPQHF; CDR3 DNA: TGTGCCAGTAGTCTAGGGACAGCATTCAATCAGCCCCAGCATTTT; V gene: TRBV19; J gene: TRBJ1-5; clone size: few; D gene: TRBD1
CDR3 protein: CASSTPPSLHSYNEQFF; CDR3 DNA: TGTGCCAGTAGTACCCCCCCTAGCCTACACTCCTACAATGAGCAGTTCTTC; V gene: TRBV19; J gene: TRBJ2-1; clone size: -; D gene: -
CDR3 protein: CASRLTGVNYGYTF; CDR3 DNA: TGTGCCAGTAGGTTGACAGGGGTAAACTATGGCTACACCTTC; V gene: TRBV19; J gene: TRBJ1-2; clone size: -; D gene: TRBD1
CDR3 protein: CASSSSPTSGWGEQYF; CDR3 DNA: TGTGCCAGCAGCTCTAGCCCGACTAGCGGTTGGGGGGAGCAGTACTTC; V gene: TRBV7-3; J gene: TRBJ2-7; clone size: -; D gene: TRBD2
CDR3 protein: CASSLVGEAVHEQYF; CDR3 DNA: TGTGCCAGCAGCTTGGTGGGAGAGGCTGTCCACGAGCAGTACTTC; V gene: TRBV5-6; J gene: TRBJ2-7; clone size: -; D gene: -
CDR3 protein: CASSEPGRPDETEAFF; CDR3 DNA: TGTGCCAGCAGTGAACCCGGGAGGCCGGATGAAACTGAAGCTTTCTTT; V gene: TRBV6-1; J gene: TRBJ1-1; clone size: once; D gene: -
CDR3 protein: CASIGQGNTEAFF; CDR3 DNA: TGCGCCAGCATTGGACAGGGGAACACTGAAGCTTTCTTT; V gene: TRBV10-2; J gene: TRBJ1-1; clone size: -; D gene: TRBD1